The clone carrying this T cell receptor (beta chain) was counted only a few times. Trimming shortened V by 3 bases and J by 9 bases, and 17 bases separated the two germline ends. This CDR3 is 13 amino acids long. Germline CDR1 reads SQVTM; CDR2 reads ANQGSEA. This sample was included in a study of blood T cell repertoires in COVID-19. Study summary: Donors in the United States, Italy and Spain gave samples during acute or convalescent COVID-19.

The repertoire was sequenced with immunoSEQ multiplex PCR; TCRdb's copy has only in-frame clones and lacks some. The table shows approximately 200,000 clones, with about 90% occurring only once. The sequenced sample was PBMCs or T cells enriched from blood (not recorded which). J is TRBJ1-2 and V is TRBV29-1, with a tentative D call TRBD1 (5 bases). This receptor was taken from a young woman who had been exposed to COVID-19. The CDR3, as DNA: TGCAGCGTTGAGGAGGACGGGACTCTTAGCTACACCTTC. Its translation is CSVEEDGTLSYTF.